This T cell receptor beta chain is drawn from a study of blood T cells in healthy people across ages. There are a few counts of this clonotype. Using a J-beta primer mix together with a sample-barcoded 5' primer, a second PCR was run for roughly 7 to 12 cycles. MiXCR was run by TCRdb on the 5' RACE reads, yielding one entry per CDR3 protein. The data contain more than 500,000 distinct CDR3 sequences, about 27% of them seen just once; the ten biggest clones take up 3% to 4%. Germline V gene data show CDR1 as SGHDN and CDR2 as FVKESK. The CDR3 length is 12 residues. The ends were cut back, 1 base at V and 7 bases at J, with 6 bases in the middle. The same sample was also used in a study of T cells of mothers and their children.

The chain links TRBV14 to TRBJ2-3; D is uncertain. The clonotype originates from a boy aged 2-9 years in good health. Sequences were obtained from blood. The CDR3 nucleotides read TGTGCCAGCAGCCAAGTGCAGAATACGCAGTATTTT. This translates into CASSQVQNTQYF.